The source of this T cell receptor (beta chain) is a study of shared clonotypes between healthy human individuals. The naive CD8 fraction comprised CD45RO-negative cells positively selected for CCR7 and excluded terminally differentiated effector memory CD45RA+ cells. As concerns this clone: The antigen is not known. This sample includes further DNA sequences coding for the same CDR3.

The data were produced by immunoSEQ multiplex PCR, yet TCRdb's version contains in-frame clones alone and is incomplete. The sample records fewer than 850,000 clones, 96% being singletons. CDR1 and CDR2 (germline): MNHEY, SMNVEV (reference sequence). Trimming removed 3 bases from V and 7 bases from J, with 10 bases in between. This CDR3 is 13 amino acids long. Findings and caveats of the study: Clonotype sharing across a few donors was observed for 4% to 6.5% of naive CD4 clonotypes.

Sequencing used naive CD8+ T cells sorted from blood. The V and J genes are TRBV27 and TRBJ1-5; D not certain. This TCR came from a man aged 25 to 45 in good health. The CDR3 region has the DNA TGTGCCAGCAGTTTTCAAGGGTTACAGCCCCAGCATTTT. It yields the protein CASSFQGLQPQHF.